Listed here are 14 T cell receptor beta chains from one sample, sequenced in a study of post-analysis software for immune sequencing data. Whole-study findings and limits: Five or six TRBV segments (TRBV5-6, TRBV5-1 and TRBV20-1 among them) occurred more frequently in patients than in controls.

TCR beta cDNA libraries included unique molecular identifiers. TCRdb fed the PCR reads into MiXCR, producing one record per CDR3 protein. The sample consists of around 500,000 distinct CDR3 sequences, roughly 34% of them appearing once. These receptors lack a known antigen. The sequenced material came from blood. These TCRs come from a girl aged 2-17 years with multiple sclerosis.

The chain combines TRBV5-1 with TRBJ2-5, with 8 bases fitting TRBD1. V lost 1 base to trimming and J lost 2 bases; unmatched junction nucleotides: 4. Germline V gene data show CDR1 as SGHRS and CDR2 as YFSETQ. The CDR3 runs to 15 residues. The CDR3 loop is CASSLMGQEQETQYF. The CDR3 coding sequence is TGCGCCAGCAGCTTGATGGGACAGGAACAAGAGACCCAGTACTTC. The full variable domain, in which reference TRBV5-1 and TRBJ2-5 provide the parts outside the CDR3, is KAGVTQTPRYLIKTRGQQVTLSCSPISGHRSVSWYQQTPGQGLQFLFEYFSETQRNKGNFPGRFSGRQFSNSRSEMNVSTLELGDSALYLCASSLMGQEQETQYFGPGTRLLVL.

The J gene is TRBJ2-7, the V gene TRBV11-2; D gene ambiguous. Germline CDR1 and CDR2: SGHAT and FQNNGV. Trimming stripped 1 base from V and 2 bases from J, with 9 bases between. CDR3 length: 14 amino acids. Here the CDR3 DNA reads TGTGCCAGCAGCTTAGTGGAGAGACCCTACGAGCAGTACTTC. This codes for CASSLVERPYEQYF.

This clonotype was counted only a few times. The J gene is TRBJ2-5, the V gene TRBV5-5; the D gene is possibly TRBD1 (6 bases). V was shortened by 4 bases and J by 5 bases, with 12 bases between the two germline ends. This CDR3 region has 13 residues. The germline CDR1 and CDR2 sequences are SGHKS and YYEKEE (reference sequence). The CDR3 is CASSLGTMETQYF. CDR3 bases: TGTGCCAGCAGCCTGGGGACAATGGAGACCCAGTACTTC.

This clonotype occurred a few times. V gene TRBV7-6 combines with J gene TRBJ2-7; D gene unclear. The CDR3 is 13 amino acids. Germline V CDR1 and CDR2: SGHVS, FNYEAQ. Trimming stripped 2 bases from V and 4 bases from J, with 9 bases between. The CDR3 nucleotides read TGTGCCAGCAGCTTAAACTCCGCGTACGAGCAGTACTTC. This sequence encodes CASSLNSAYEQYF.

This clonotype was seen more than once but under ten times. The genes are TRBV5-5 and TRBJ2-1; D remains ambiguous. This CDR3 contains 14 residues. Germline V gene lookup returns CDR1 SGHKS and CDR2 YYEKEE (reference sequence). The germline V and J ends were trimmed by 3 bases and 7 bases, with 14 bases remaining between them. The CDR3 DNA follows: TGTGCCAGCAGCTGGGTGTTTAGTGGAAATGAGCAGTTCTTC. Translating gives CASSWVFSGNEQFF.

This clonotype was seen at least ten times. J is TRBJ2-5 and V is TRBV29-1; D is ambiguous. V was trimmed by 5 bases and J by 1 base, leaving 8 bases between them. CDR1 and CDR2 (germline): SQVTM, ANQGSEA. There are 12 residues in the CDR3. The DNA for the CDR3 is TGCAGCGTTAAGGGCTCCCAAGAGACCCAGTACTTC. It translates to CSVKGSQETQYF.

The genes are TRBV29-1 and TRBJ2-7; D unclear. The CDR3 has 14 residues. Germline CDR1 reads SQVTM; CDR2 reads ANQGSEA. Trimming took 6 bases from V and 0 from J, leaving 15 bases between them. The CDR3 bases are TGCAGCGTGTCTTGGTCTGGCAGCTCCTACGAGCAGTACTTC. This translates into CSVSWSGSSYEQYF.

This clonotype was observed a single time. The V gene is TRBV6-2 or TRBV6-3, the J gene TRBJ1-2; D is uncertain. The ends were cut back, 7 bases at V and 3 bases at J, with 9 bases in the middle. Germline V CDR1 and CDR2: MNHEY, SVGEGT. CDR3 size: 12 residues. In DNA, the CDR3 is TGTGCCAGCATGAGCAGTTACTATGGCTACACCTTC. Residues: CASMSSYYGYTF.

This clonotype appeared a few times. The chain carries TRBV7-9 and TRBJ2-5; 7 bases match TRBD2. CDR1 is SEHNR and CDR2 is FQNEAQ in the germline V gene (reference sequence). The CDR3 covers 14 residues. J was trimmed by 4 bases and V by 3 bases; bases with no gene match: 5. The CDR3 reads CASSFQPGGETQYF. The DNA for the CDR3 is TGTGCCAGCAGCTTCCAGCCGGGGGGAGAGACCCAGTACTTC.

This clonotype was seen a handful of times. The rearrangement joins TRBV18 to TRBJ2-3; unclear D gene. Germline loops: CDR1 KGHSH, CDR2 LQKENI. V was shortened by 8 bases and J by 5 bases, with 8 bases between the two germline ends. The CDR3 is made up of 11 amino acids. The CDR3, as DNA: TGTGCCAGCACGGAACTAGATACGCAGTATTTT. As protein: CASTELDTQYF.

CDR3 sequence reads: CASSRRVGTGENSYEQYF. The DNA for the CDR3 is TGTGCCAGCAGCCGTAGGGTCGGGACAGGGGAGAATTCCTACGAGCAGTACTTC. This chain uses TRBV7-8 with TRBJ2-7; TRBD1 agrees at 10 bases. The germline gives CDR1 SGHVS, CDR2 FQNEAQ. J lost 1 base, V lost 5 bases, and 14 bases had no gene match. The CDR3 runs 18 residues. The whole variable domain, remainder taken from reference TRBV7-8 and TRBJ2-7, is GAGVSQSPRYKVAKRGQDVALRCDPISGHVSLFWYQQALGQGPEFLTYFQNEAQLDKSGLPSDRFFAERPEGSVSTLKIQRTQQEDSAVYLCASSRRVGTGENSYEQYFGPGTRLTVT.

There are a few counts of this clonotype. The CDR3 spells CASSLIPPDANNSPLHF. CDR3 sequence (DNA): TGCGCCAGCAGCTTGATTCCCCCAGACGCAAACAATTCACCCCTCCACTTT. V gene TRBV5-1 combines with J gene TRBJ1-6, with unresolved D. The ends were cut back, 1 base at V and 7 bases at J, with 18 bases in the middle. This CDR3 is 17 amino acids long. Germline CDR1 SGHRS, CDR2 YFSETQ.

This chain links TRBV20-1 with TRBJ2-3; D remains ambiguous. Germline lookup yields CDR1 DFQATT and CDR2 SNEGSKA (reference sequence). The CDR3 runs 13 residues. The V and J ends lost 2 bases and 2 bases respectively, with 8 bases between them. The CDR3 sequence: CSARYSHTDTQYF. DNA for the CDR3: TGCAGTGCTAGATACTCTCACACAGATACGCAGTATTTT.

This sequence joins TRBV28 and TRBJ2-2, with TRBD1 as a possible D gene (7 bases). From germline, CDR1 is MDHEN and CDR2 SYDVKM. Deletions cut 5 bases from V and 5 bases from J, with 18 bases between. The CDR3 is 16 residues long. The CDR3 region is CASSRLEGAYTGELFF. CDR3 bases: TGTGCCAGCAGTCGTCTGGAGGGGGCTTATACCGGGGAGCTGTTTTTT.